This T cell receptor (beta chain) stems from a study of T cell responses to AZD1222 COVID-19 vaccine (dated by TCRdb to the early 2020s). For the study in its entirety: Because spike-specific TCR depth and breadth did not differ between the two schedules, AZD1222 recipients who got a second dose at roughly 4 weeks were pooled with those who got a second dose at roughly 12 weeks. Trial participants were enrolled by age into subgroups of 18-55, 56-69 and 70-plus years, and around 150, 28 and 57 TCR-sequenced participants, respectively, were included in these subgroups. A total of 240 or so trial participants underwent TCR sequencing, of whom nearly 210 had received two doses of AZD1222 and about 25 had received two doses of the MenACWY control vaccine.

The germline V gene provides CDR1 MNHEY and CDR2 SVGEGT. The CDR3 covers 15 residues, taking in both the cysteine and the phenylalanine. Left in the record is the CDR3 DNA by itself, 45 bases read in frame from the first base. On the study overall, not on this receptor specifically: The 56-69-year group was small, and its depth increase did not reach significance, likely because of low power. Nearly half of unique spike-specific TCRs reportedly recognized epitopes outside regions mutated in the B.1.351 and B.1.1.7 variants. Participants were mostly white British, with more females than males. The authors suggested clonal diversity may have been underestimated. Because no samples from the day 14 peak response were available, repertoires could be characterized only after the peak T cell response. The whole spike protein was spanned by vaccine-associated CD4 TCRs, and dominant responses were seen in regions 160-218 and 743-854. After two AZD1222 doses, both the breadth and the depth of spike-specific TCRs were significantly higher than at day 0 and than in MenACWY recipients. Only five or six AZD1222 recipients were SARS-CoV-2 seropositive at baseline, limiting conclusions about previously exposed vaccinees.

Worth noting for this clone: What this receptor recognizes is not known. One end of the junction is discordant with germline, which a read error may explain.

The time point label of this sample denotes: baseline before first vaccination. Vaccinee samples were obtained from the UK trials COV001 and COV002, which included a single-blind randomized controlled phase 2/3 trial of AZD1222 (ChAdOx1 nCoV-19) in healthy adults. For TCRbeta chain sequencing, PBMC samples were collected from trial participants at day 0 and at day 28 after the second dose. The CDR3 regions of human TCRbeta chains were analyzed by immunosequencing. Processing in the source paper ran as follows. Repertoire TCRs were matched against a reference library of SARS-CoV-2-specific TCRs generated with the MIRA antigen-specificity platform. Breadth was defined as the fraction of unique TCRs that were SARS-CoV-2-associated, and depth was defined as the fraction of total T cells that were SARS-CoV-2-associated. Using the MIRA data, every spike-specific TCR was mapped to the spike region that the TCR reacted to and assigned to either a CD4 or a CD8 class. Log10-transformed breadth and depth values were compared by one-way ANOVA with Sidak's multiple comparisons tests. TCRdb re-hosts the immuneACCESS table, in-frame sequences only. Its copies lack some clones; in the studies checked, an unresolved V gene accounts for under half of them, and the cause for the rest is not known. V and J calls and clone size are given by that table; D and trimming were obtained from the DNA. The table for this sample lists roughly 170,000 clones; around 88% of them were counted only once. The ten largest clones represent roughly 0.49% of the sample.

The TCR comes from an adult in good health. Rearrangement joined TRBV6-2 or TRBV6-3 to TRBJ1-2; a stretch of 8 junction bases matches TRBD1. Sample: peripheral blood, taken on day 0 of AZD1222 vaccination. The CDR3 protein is CASSHSGQGKNGYTF. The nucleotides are TGTGCCAGCAGTCACTCTGGACAGGGTAAAAATGGCTACACCTTC.